This entry is about one TCR beta chain. This clonotype was observed a single time. Its cognate antigen has yet to be identified. Within one base of it there is no much larger clone, and no base qualities were kept. A single read constitutes weak evidence. This sample was included in a study of CD8 T cells in Susac syndrome (dated by TCRdb to 2018 to 2020). In terms of the full investigation: Among the sequenced Susac syndrome patients, five or six had clinically active disease and fewer than ten were in clinical remission. At blood withdrawal, Susac syndrome patients were either therapy-naive, taking corticosteroids (in some cases with IVIg as well), or taking IVIg alone. The study used repertoire sequencing to test whether antigen drove CD8+ T cell activation and differentiation in Susac syndrome.

RNA was extracted using the RNeasy kit, and roughly 0.45 to 1 ug of the RNA was reverse transcribed with random hexamers. The immunoSEQ multiplex PCR assay, which covers 54 Vbeta and 13 Jbeta segments, was used to amplify TCR beta CDR3 regions. To correct PCR amplification bias, a synthetic template baseline was used for both primer optimization and computational correction. For the original study's pipeline: Only productive sequences were kept, with reads annotated to V, D and J genes according to IMGT and analyzed in immunoSEQ Analyzer. Clonality was calculated as one minus the Shannon entropy normalized by log2 of the number of productive unique sequences. For each patient and control, public and private clones were evaluated within the 100 most prevalent clones. Clones were defined as Susac-specific when absent from the healthy and MS cohorts, from fewer than 1,200 published viral clones and from other ImmuneACCESS disease sequences. Using fastp trimming at Q25 and MiXCR clonotype assembly, TCRdb reanalyzed the public sequencing data and kept in-frame beta chains. Entries that share a CDR3 protein sequence are merged under the most common genes and DNA. TCRdb's processing, not the study's, gives the V and J calls here. The sample table holds about 180,000 distinct CDR3 sequences, of which approximately 95% were seen once. Clones ranked in the top ten supply around 0.12% of the sample.

High-throughput TCR beta sequencing profiled peripheral blood CD8+ and CD4+ T cells from healthy donors, Susac syndrome patients and multiple sclerosis patients. Recently defined diagnostic criteria for definite or probable disease were met by the Susac syndrome patients. Bulk CD8+ and CD4+ T cells were purified by magnetic negative isolation, whereas CD8+ TEMRA cells were enriched by FACS. Blood was collected in EDTA tubes and processed within 24 hours, with PBMCs isolated through density gradient centrifugation. PBMCs destined for TCR sequencing were cryopreserved in liquid nitrogen and later thawed in a 37 °C water bath. The sorted or isolated CD4+, CD8+ and CD8+ TEMRA cells had a purity of 90% or higher. The CDR3 runs 12 residues from the cysteine to the phenylalanine. Just the 36-base CDR3 DNA is kept, in frame starting at base 1. V lost 6 bases and J lost 12 bases; the stretch between them is 15 bases long. CDR1 is given as SQVTM and CDR2 as ANQGSEA, both from the germline V gene.

Results the study describes overall, beyond this receptor: In the CD4+ T cell repertoire of Susac syndrome patients, clonal expansion was not detected. The TCR sequencing and HLA analysis was acknowledged to have included a relatively small number of individuals.

Input material: CD4+ T cells from PBMCs. This TCR derives from a human donor with Susac syndrome. The V gene is TRBV29-1 and the J gene is TRBJ2-6; the D gene assignment is ambiguous. The nucleotide sequence reads as follows: TGCAGCGTCTACAGCCCTCTTAGCGTCCTGACTTTC. Its amino acids are CSVYSPLSVLTF.